Presented here are 17 T cell receptor beta chains from one specimen sequenced in a study of T cells in localized non-small cell lung cancer. The protocol was immunoSEQ multiplex PCR, while the TCRdb copy is restricted to in-frame clones and leaves out a portion. The sample records around 96,000 clones, roughly 88% being singletons. The sample was PBMCs, taken before any cancer treatment. The receptor set was obtained from a woman between 40 and 69 years old with stage II squamous cell lung carcinoma.

The V call is TRBV7-9, the J call TRBJ1-2, with D unclear. Looked up from germline, CDR1 is SEHNR and CDR2 is FQNEAQ (reference sequence). The V gene lost 3 bases and the J gene lost 4 bases, with 12 bases spanning the gap. The CDR3 is 14 residues long. CDR3 protein: CASSLETSGYGYTF. CDR3 sequence (DNA): TGTGCCAGCAGCTTGGAGACGAGTGGCTATGGCTACACCTTC.

The chain has TRBV7-8 and TRBJ1-3; D remains unclear. V lost 5 bases and J 0 bases, leaving 14 bases between the germline ends. The CDR3 is made up of 16 amino acids. Germline assignment: CDR1 SGHVS and CDR2 FQNEAQ. CDR3 sequence (DNA): TGTGCCAGCAGCCCTGTGAAAGCCTTCTCTGGAAACACCATATATTTT. Amino acid sequence: CASSPVKAFSGNTIYF.

The chain combines TRBV28 with TRBJ2-3; no definite D call. V dropped 6 bases and J dropped 2 bases, with 9 bases sitting between them. The CDR3 is 13 residues long. The V gene's germline CDR1 is MDHEN and CDR2 SYDVKM. CDR3 sequence: CASSLPITDTQYF. Written as DNA, the CDR3 is TGTGCCAGCAGCCTCCCGATCACAGATACGCAGTATTTT. Full variable domain (rest looked up from reference TRBV28 and TRBJ2-3): DVKVTQSSRYLVKRTGEKVFLECVQDMDHENMFWYRQDPGLGLRLIYFSYDVKMKEKGDIPEGYSVSREKKERFSLILESASTNQTSMYLCASSLPITDTQYFGPGTRLTVL.

The chain couples TRBV6-5 to TRBJ2-7; the D gene is possibly TRBD1 (5 bases). Trimming cost V 0 bases and J 6 bases, with 12 bases left between them. Germline CDR1 is MNHEY and CDR2 is SVGAGI. The CDR3 consists of 14 residues. CDR3 DNA sequence: TGTGCCAGCAGTTACTCGAGATCGCAGGGCGAGCAGTACTTC. Protein sequence: CASSYSRSQGEQYF.

CDR3 bases: TGTGCCTGGAGTGTATCCAGGGGTGAGACCCAGTACTTC. Protein product: CAWSVSRGETQYF. The chain combines TRBV30 with TRBJ2-5, with D perhaps TRBD1 (6 bases). Germline V gives CDR1 GTSNPN, CDR2 SVGIG (reference sequence). Between the trimmed V and J ends, which lost 0 bases and 5 bases, there was a span of 10 bases. CDR3 size: 13 residues.

The chain combines TRBV19 with TRBJ2-3; tentatively, D is TRBD1 (8 bases). CDR1 is LNHDA, CDR2 SQIVND, per germline (reference sequence). The CDR3 is 16 residues long. The V end was cut by 6 bases, the J end by 3 bases, with 19 bases between. The CDR3 loop is CASSSFTGGGTDTQYF. The DNA for the CDR3 is TGTGCCAGTAGCTCTTTTACAGGGGGGGGGACAGATACGCAGTATTTT.

The J gene is TRBJ1-1, the V gene TRBV29-1; 11 bases align to TRBD1. The length of the CDR3 is 13 residues. Germline lookup yields CDR1 SQVTM and CDR2 ANQGSEA. V lost 8 bases and J lost 6; bases outside the gene matches: 8. The CDR3 here is CSIRTGGASEAFF. CDR3 bases: TGCAGCATCCGGACAGGGGGCGCATCTGAAGCTTTCTTT.

The sample holds a few counts of this clone. The genes are TRBV7-9 and TRBJ2-3, with 7 bases identical to TRBD2. V lost 6 bases, J lost 5 bases, and 11 bases stayed unmatched. Germline CDR1 reads SEHNR; CDR2 reads FQNEAQ (reference sequence). The CDR3 sequence is 15 residues long. The CDR3 sequence is CASSAKGGLGDTQYF. DNA for the CDR3: TGTGCCAGCAGTGCTAAAGGTGGACTAGGAGATACGCAGTATTTT.

The chain recombines TRBV5-5 with TRBJ1-2, with 9 positions matching TRBD1. The ends lost 0 bases at V and 7 bases at J; junction bases unmatched: 7. The V gene's germline CDR1 is SGHKS and CDR2 YYEKEE (reference sequence). CDR3 length: 15 amino acids. The DNA for the CDR3 is TGTGCCAGCAGCTTGGTTCCGGGGACAGGGCCTGGCTACACCTTC. It is translated as CASSLVPGTGPGYTF.

CDR3 amino acids: CASSGGPYEQYF. The CDR3 region has the DNA TGTGCCAGTTCAGGGGGCCCCTACGAGCAGTACTTC. The gene calls are TRBV19 and TRBJ2-7, with 8 positions matching TRBD1. Trimming cost V 8 bases and J 2 bases; bases outside gene matches: 2. From germline, CDR1 is LNHDA and CDR2 SQIVND (reference sequence). The CDR3 sequence is 12 residues long.

This rearrangement joins TRBV5-1 to TRBJ1-1; 7 bases fit TRBD1. Losses at the gene ends were 0 bases for V and 2 bases for J; bases not matched to a gene: 4. This CDR3 is 15 amino acids long. In germline, CDR1 is SGHRS, CDR2 YFSETQ. CDR3 loop: CASSLGGQPNTEAFF. The CDR3 DNA reads TGCGCCAGCAGCTTGGGGGGACAGCCCAACACTGAAGCTTTCTTT.

The genes are TRBV30 and TRBJ1-6; 7 nucleotides line up with TRBD1. CDR1 and CDR2 (germline): GTSNPN, SVGIG (reference sequence). J was trimmed by 7 bases and V by 5 bases; bases with no gene match: 11. CDR3 length: 15 residues. As DNA, the CDR3 is TGTGCCTGGGTCGTCGGGGACAGAGAGAATTCACCCCTCCACTTT. Protein product: CAWVVGDRENSPLHF. Filled out from reference TRBV30 and TRBJ1-6, the complete variable domain reads SQTIHQWPATLVQPVGSPLSLECTVEGTSNPNLYWYRQAAGRGLQLLFYSVGIGQISSEVPQNLSASRPQDRQFILSSKKLLLSDSGFYLCAWVVGDRENSPLHFGNGTRLTVT.

The CDR3 protein is CASSQGNQPQHF. CDR3 nucleotide sequence: TGTGCCAGCAGCCAGGGCAATCAGCCCCAGCATTTT. The chain joins TRBV6-5 to TRBJ1-5; no clear D. Germline V gene sequence: CDR1 MNHEY, CDR2 SVGAGI. V lost 6 bases and J lost 2, with 5 bases in between. CDR3 length: 12 residues.

The chain employs TRBV2 and TRBJ1-1; D remains unclear. Germline-derived CDR1 and CDR2 are SNHLY and FYNNEI. Trimming removed 3 bases from V and 11 bases from J, with 22 bases in between. There are 15 residues in the CDR3. The CDR3 DNA follows: TGTGCCAGCAGTGAGTTTTCGGGGAATCGCCTCATGGCTTTCTTT. It is translated as CASSEFSGNRLMAFF.

This CDR3 reads CASSEKKGTNSAATQYF. In nucleotides, the CDR3 is TGTGCCAGCAGTGAAAAGAAGGGGACCAACAGCGCGGCGACCCAGTACTTC. V gene TRBV6-1 combines with J gene TRBJ2-5, with D perhaps given as TRBD1 or TRBD2 (5 bases each). V lost 2 bases and J 7 bases, leaving 23 bases between the germline ends. The CDR3 loop spans 17 amino acids. Germline-derived CDR1 and CDR2 are MNHNS and SASEGT.

J is TRBJ1-5 and V is TRBV27, with 9 bases that match TRBD1. V gave up 7 bases and J gave up 7 bases; unmatched junction bases: 5. The CDR3 has 13 residues. From germline, CDR1 is MNHEY and CDR2 SMNVEV (reference sequence). The chain's CDR3 is CASNRGLGQPQHF. CDR3 DNA sequence: TGTGCCAGCAACAGGGGGCTCGGGCAGCCCCAGCATTTT.

This clone was recorded once. The chain uses TRBV27 and TRBJ2-7; D remains unclear. This CDR3 has 12 residues. V was clipped by 2 bases and J by 4 bases, with 6 bases between them. CDR1 is MNHEY, CDR2 SMNVEV, per germline (reference sequence). CDR3 in DNA: TGTGCCAGCAGTTTAGCAGCTTACGAGCAGTACTTC. Its translation is CASSLAAYEQYF.